This paragraph reports one T cell receptor (beta chain). Its antigen is not known. This table comes from immunoSEQ multiplex PCR, and its TCRdb copy is limited to in-frame clones, with some not included. Of roughly 130,000 clones in the sample, 80% to 95% were seen once. The data stem from a study of T cell responses to AZD1222 COVID-19 vaccine. Study outcomes and limitations: Baseline seropositivity characterized only a handful of AZD1222 recipients. Nearly half of the spike-specific TCRs reportedly recognize variant regions that carry no mutations.

The CDR3 is 15 amino acids. The germline V gene has CDR1 LNHDA and CDR2 SQIVND (reference sequence). The germline V and J ends were trimmed by 2 bases and 0 bases, with 8 bases remaining between them. The starting material was peripheral blood, obtained on day 0 of AZD1222 vaccination. This TCR came from an adult in good health. The chain combines TRBV19 with TRBJ1-5; D uncertain. CDR3 nucleotides: TGTGCCAGTAGTATACGAGAGGATAGCAATCAGCCCCAGCATTTT. Residues: CASSIREDSNQPQHF.